Below are 6 T cell receptor beta chains sequenced from a single sample in a study of blood T cell repertoires in COVID-19 (dated by TCRdb to 2019 to 2021). Preparation of the library involved the immunoSEQ multiplex PCR assay. TCRdb took this table from immuneACCESS and kept in-frame rearrangements with V and J called. Such tables lack part of the clones; where checked against another copy, unresolved V genes explain under half of the gap, and the rest is unexplained. The sample yields over 50,000 clones; 85% were counted once. Around 5% of the sample rests with the top ten. Sequenced sample: peripheral blood. The receptor set was obtained from a man in his 70s with acute or convalescent COVID-19.

This chain joins TRBV9 and TRBJ2-5, with 12 bases fitting TRBD1. The CDR3 length is 19 residues. Germline assignment: CDR1 SGDLS and CDR2 YYNGEE. Trimming cost V 4 bases and J 5 bases; bases outside gene matches: 18. CDR3 nucleotides: TGTGCCAGCAGCAGCCCCCGGGACAGGGGGCTACTGGACGGGGAGACCCAGTACTTC. Residues: CASSSPRDRGLLDGETQYF.

This chain joins TRBV14 and TRBJ2-2; D is unresolved. The CDR3 is made up of 15 amino acids. V lost 4 bases and J 6 bases, leaving 15 bases between the germline ends. CDR1 and CDR2 from the germline V gene are SGHDN and FVKESK. CDR3 protein: CASSPSFRIAGELFF. The CDR3 bases are TGTGCCAGCAGCCCGAGTTTTAGAATTGCCGGGGAGCTGTTTTTT.

The genes are TRBV4-1 and TRBJ2-2; 8 bases align to TRBD1. V shed 0 bases and J 1 base; nucleotides not matched to a gene: 4. The CDR3 loop spans 17 amino acids. Germline V gene sequence: CDR1 MGHRA, CDR2 YSYEKL. CDR3: CASSQDTDRENTGELFF. The DNA of the CDR3 is TGCGCCAGCAGCCAAGACACGGACAGGGAGAACACCGGGGAGCTGTTTTTT.

This sequence joins TRBV5-1 and TRBJ2-1; 8 bases match TRBD1. The CDR3 extends over 16 amino acids. The germline gives CDR1 SGHRS, CDR2 YFSETQ. The V gene end was trimmed by 2 bases and the J gene end by 9 bases; junction bases not matched to a gene: 13. The CDR3 reads CASSFVGQGLGSEQFF. The CDR3 DNA reads as TGCGCCAGCAGCTTCGTTGGACAGGGATTGGGGTCTGAGCAGTTCTTC.

The chain has TRBV3-1 (or the pseudogene TRBV3-2) and TRBJ2-1, with TRBD1 identical over 9 bases. The CDR3 is made up of 17 amino acids. V was pared by 6 bases and J by 9 bases, with 18 bases of the junction left unmatched. From germline, CDR1 is LGHDT and CDR2 YNNKEL (reference sequence). The CDR3 DNA reads TGTGCCAGCAGACCTACCCCGGGACAGGGAAGGGAAGTTGAGCAGTTCTTC. As protein: CASRPTPGQGREVEQFF.

The rearrangement links TRBV9 to TRBJ1-2, with no clear D. CDR3 length: 14 amino acids. Looked up from germline, CDR1 is SGDLS and CDR2 is YYNGEE. The V and J ends lost 0 bases and 8 bases respectively, with 14 bases between them. For the CDR3, the DNA is TGTGCCAGCAGCGTAGATCACCCCGGAGGCGGCTACACCTTC. Residues: CASSVDHPGGGYTF.